Following are 29 T cell receptor beta chains from one sample sequenced in a study of chemoradiotherapy in HPV16-positive cancers. Profiled with immunoSEQ multiplex PCR; TCRdb holds only in-frame clones, not every one. The sample carries about 9,000 clones, approximately 71% recorded once. The sample here was taken from a patient who underwent chemoradiotherapy. These receptors were taken from a human donor with HPV-associated anogenital cancer.

The chain is built from TRBV7-2 and TRBJ1-1, with no clear D. The V gene lost 5 bases and the J gene lost 0 bases, with 7 bases spanning the gap. Germline CDR1 reads SGHTA; CDR2 reads FQGNSA. The CDR3 runs to 13 residues. The CDR3 DNA sequence: TGTGCCAGCAGCCTCCAGATGAACACTGAAGCTTTCTTT. Encoded protein: CASSLQMNTEAFF.

This clone appeared once. The chain employs TRBV6-5 and TRBJ1-1; a weak D match, TRBD1 (6 bases). V was trimmed by 4 bases and J by 3 bases, leaving 9 bases between them. Germline V gives CDR1 MNHEY, CDR2 SVGAGI. The CDR3 loop spans 13 amino acids. CDR3 residues: CASSSGGHTEAFF. CDR3 coding DNA: TGTGCCAGCAGTTCGGGGGGGCACACTGAAGCTTTCTTT.

The J gene is TRBJ1-5, the V gene TRBV19; 8 nucleotides align to TRBD1. CDR1 is LNHDA and CDR2 is SQIVND in the germline V gene (reference sequence). The CDR3 contains 14 residues. V lost 4 bases, J lost 3 bases, and 2 bases stayed unmatched. The CDR3 protein is CASSTRGPNQPQHF. The CDR3 DNA reads TGTGCCAGTAGTACCAGGGGGCCCAATCAGCCCCAGCATTTT.

The CDR3 DNA sequence: TGTGCCAGCAGCTTCTCCGGGATAGGCCAAGAGACCCAGTACTTC. Translating it yields CASSFSGIGQETQYF. The chain combines TRBV7-9 with TRBJ2-5; possible D gene TRBD2, 5 bases. Germline CDR1 reads SEHNR; CDR2 reads FQNEAQ (reference sequence). This CDR3 comprises 15 residues. V gave up 3 bases and J gave up 1 base, with 12 bases separating them.

V is TRBV11-2 and J is TRBJ1-1; weak D call: TRBD1 (5 bases). V gave up 5 bases and J gave up 2 bases, with 15 bases separating them. This CDR3 region has 15 residues. Germline CDR1 SGHAT, CDR2 FQNNGV. This CDR3 reads CASSATGTANTEAFF. CDR3 coding DNA: TGTGCCAGCAGCGCTACCGGGACGGCAAACACTGAAGCTTTCTTT.

The J gene is TRBJ2-1, the V gene TRBV5-1, with D tentatively TRBD1 (7 bases). The germline gives CDR1 SGHRS, CDR2 YFSETQ. Trimming left V 5 bases short and J 8 bases short, with 20 bases between. This CDR3 is 15 amino acids long. CDR3 bases: TGCGCCAGCAGAGAGAGACAGGGAGGAGGGTATGAGCAGTTCTTC. This encodes CASRERQGGGYEQFF.

The chain links TRBV19 to TRBJ1-2; TRBD1 might be the D (6 bases). This CDR3 has 13 amino acids. Trimming took 3 bases from V and 3 from J, leaving 8 bases between them. Germline CDR1 reads LNHDA; CDR2 reads SQIVND (reference sequence). CDR3 nucleotide sequence: TGTGCCAGTAGTATTCGGACAGACTATGGCTACACCTTC. Its translation: CASSIRTDYGYTF.

This clone was observed a few times. The rearrangement joins TRBV2 to TRBJ2-7; 7 positions agree with TRBD2. The CDR3 extends over 12 amino acids. J lost 1 base, V lost 10 bases, and 4 bases had no gene match. Per germline, CDR1 SNHLY and CDR2 FYNNEI. The CDR3 DNA follows: TGTGCCACCGCGGGGGTTTCCTACGAGCAGTACTTC. Protein sequence: CATAGVSYEQYF.

V is TRBV27 and J is TRBJ2-1, with 9 bases matching TRBD2. After removal of 2 bases from V and 0 bases from J, the junction contained 5 bases not matched to a gene. The germline CDR1 and CDR2 sequences are MNHEY and SMNVEV (reference sequence). The CDR3 spans 17 residues. CDR3 nucleotides: TGTGCCAGCAGTTTAGCGGCTAGCGGGAACTCCTACAATGAGCAGTTCTTC. Encoded protein: CASSLAASGNSYNEQFF.

J is TRBJ1-4 and V is TRBV7-9; tentatively, D is TRBD1 (5 bases). V was trimmed by 5 bases and J by 4 bases, leaving 11 bases between them. CDR1 is SEHNR and CDR2 is FQNEAQ in the germline V gene (reference sequence). The CDR3 has 14 amino acids. CDR3 in amino acids: CASSPEGLNEKLFF. The CDR3 DNA reads as TGTGCCAGCAGCCCTGAGGGGCTTAATGAAAAACTGTTTTTT.

CDR3 loop: CASRETGAMSQETQYF. CDR3 coding DNA: TGTGCCAGCAGAGAGACAGGGGCGATGTCACAAGAGACCCAGTACTTC. This chain connects TRBV28 to TRBJ2-5, with TRBD1 matching over 8 bases. After removal of 6 bases from V and 2 bases from J, the junction contained 11 bases not matched to a gene. In germline, CDR1 is MDHEN, CDR2 SYDVKM. The CDR3 contains 16 residues.

This clone was observed a handful of times. The V gene is TRBV27, the J gene TRBJ2-7; D gene unclear. V lost 8 bases to trimming and J lost 0 bases, with 8 bases between them. CDR3 length: 12 residues. Germline CDR1 and CDR2: MNHEY and SMNVEV (reference sequence). In DNA form, the CDR3 reads TGTGCCAGCGGGGATAACTCCTACGAGCAGTACTTC. It yields the protein CASGDNSYEQYF.

The V gene is TRBV6-6, the J gene TRBJ1-5, with D uncertain. Germline CDR1 is MNHNY and CDR2 is SVGAGI (reference sequence). This CDR3 region has 13 residues. Trimming stripped 4 bases from V and 6 bases from J, with 10 bases between. The CDR3 region is CASSWDTGQPQHF. CDR3 in DNA: TGTGCCAGCAGTTGGGATACTGGTCAGCCCCAGCATTTT.

The V gene is TRBV2, the J gene TRBJ1-1; D gene uncertain. Germline CDR1 is SNHLY and CDR2 is FYNNEI. The CDR3 has 12 residues. Trimming left V 6 bases short and J 2 bases short, with 7 bases between. The CDR3, as DNA: TGTGCCAGCAGGACGCTTAACACTGAAGCTTTCTTT. It specifies CASRTLNTEAFF.

The V call is TRBV5-5, the J call TRBJ2-1; TRBD2 matches at 9 bases. The V gene end was trimmed by 4 bases and the J gene end by 2 bases; junction bases not matched to a gene: 4. The CDR3 totals 15 residues. Germline CDR1 and CDR2: SGHKS and YYEKEE (reference sequence). The CDR3 DNA sequence: TGTGCCAGCAGCCCGGGACTAGCTACCTACAATGAGCAGTTCTTC. It translates to CASSPGLATYNEQFF.

In its sample, this clone was seen a few times. The rearrangement links TRBV30 to TRBJ1-1; D is undetermined. The CDR3 length is 14 residues. Germline assignment: CDR1 GTSNPN and CDR2 SVGIG (reference sequence). Trimming cost V 3 bases and J 3 bases, with 14 bases left between them. The CDR3 DNA is TGTGCCTGGAGCCCGACAACGAGGGACACTGAAGCTTTCTTT. This encodes CAWSPTTRDTEAFF. The whole variable domain, filled in from reference TRBV30 and TRBJ1-1, reads SQTIHQWPATLVQPVGSPLSLECTVEGTSNPNLYWYRQAAGRGLQLLFYSVGIGQISSEVPQNLSASRPQDRQFILSSKKLLLSDSGFYLCAWSPTTRDTEAFFGQGTRLTVV.

This clone turned up a few times. DNA of the CDR3: TGTGCCAGCAGCATTGGACTTACCTCGCAGGGGCGCAACGAGCAGTACTTC. Translated, it gives CASSIGLTSQGRNEQYF. The rearrangement links TRBV5-5 to TRBJ2-7, with D perhaps matching TRBD1 (6 bases). CDR1 and CDR2 (germline): SGHKS, YYEKEE (reference sequence). This CDR3 has 17 amino acids. V lost 4 bases to trimming and J lost 5 bases, with 25 bases between them.

The chain combines TRBV4-1 with TRBJ1-2; no clear D gene. CDR1 MGHRA and CDR2 YSYEKL come from the germline V gene. The CDR3 spans 15 residues. Deletions cut 0 bases from V and 2 bases from J, with 10 bases between. CDR3 in amino acids: CASSQDQASNYGYTF. As DNA, the CDR3 is TGCGCCAGCAGCCAAGATCAGGCCTCCAACTATGGCTACACCTTC.

CDR3 nucleotides: TGTGCCAGTACCTGGACTCAAGGAAACACCATATATTTT. As protein: CASTWTQGNTIYF. This chain uses TRBV19 with TRBJ1-3; the D is unclear. V was pared by 7 bases and J by 4 bases, with 11 bases between. Germline values: CDR1 LNHDA, CDR2 SQIVND (reference sequence). The CDR3 spans 13 residues.

This clone has a single count. J is TRBJ1-1 and V is TRBV19; D uncertain. This CDR3 has 14 residues. CDR1 and CDR2 (germline): LNHDA, SQIVND (reference sequence). Trimming removed 5 bases at V and 6 bases at J, with 16 bases between. This CDR3 reads CASSSKGFGAEAFF. The CDR3 DNA sequence: TGTGCCAGTAGTTCCAAAGGGTTTGGGGCTGAAGCTTTCTTT.

This rearrangement joins TRBV5-1 to TRBJ2-2; D not resolved. V shed 0 bases and J shed 4 bases, with 4 bases lying between them. Germline CDR1 is SGHRS and CDR2 is YFSETQ. This CDR3 contains 13 residues. This CDR3 is CASSLDFTGELFF. The CDR3 DNA sequence: TGCGCCAGCAGCTTGGACTTCACCGGGGAGCTGTTTTTT.

The genes are TRBV5-6 and TRBJ2-5; a weak D match, TRBD2 (5 bases). Germline V gives CDR1 SGHDT, CDR2 YYEEEE. V dropped 0 bases and J dropped 5 bases, with 11 bases sitting between them. The CDR3 has 14 amino acids. The CDR3 nucleotides are TGTGCCAGCAGCTTGGGGCTTGGCGGGGAGACCCAGTACTTC. Its protein product is CASSLGLGGETQYF.

This rearrangement joins TRBV6-6 to TRBJ2-1; a possible D gene is TRBD2 (5 bases). Germline V CDR1 and CDR2: MNHNY, SVGAGI (reference sequence). CDR3 length equals 14 residues. V was cut by 0 bases and J by 10 bases, with 13 bases left in between. The CDR3 sequence: CASSYSSGSGEQFF. For the CDR3, the DNA is TGTGCCAGCAGTTACTCGAGCGGCTCGGGGGAGCAGTTCTTC.

The chain combines TRBV10-3 with TRBJ1-1; TRBD1 is a possible D gene (6 bases). CDR3 size: 12 residues. V was trimmed by 6 bases and J by 4 bases, leaving 9 bases between them. Germline V gives CDR1 ENHRY, CDR2 SYGVKD. CDR3 sequence reads: CAISLGGTEAFF. In nucleotides, the CDR3 is TGTGCCATCAGCTTAGGGGGCACTGAAGCTTTCTTT.

On this clone itself: An end of the junction does not agree with germline; a read error may underlie this. The V call is TRBV5-1, the J call TRBJ1-3, with D uncertain. Germline lookup yields CDR1 SGHRS and CDR2 YFSETQ. The CDR3 is made up of 12 amino acids. CDR3 nucleotide sequence: TGCGCCAGCAGCTTGGATTTGGGGTCACTGGATTTT. Translated, it gives CASSLDLGSLDF.

V and J are TRBV2 and TRBJ1-1; TRBD1 matches at 7 bases. Looked up from germline, CDR1 is SNHLY and CDR2 is FYNNEI. V lost 7 bases and J lost 4; bases outside the gene matches: 9. The CDR3 spans 14 residues. The CDR3 loop is CASIQGLSSTEAFF. CDR3 bases: TGTGCCAGCATACAGGGGCTTTCATCCACTGAAGCTTTCTTT.

This chain uses TRBV28 with TRBJ2-2, with 10 nucleotides matching TRBD1. CDR1 is MDHEN, CDR2 SYDVKM, per germline. The CDR3 consists of 16 residues. V dropped 6 bases and J dropped 3; count of bases not matched to a gene: 7. CDR3 loop: CASRNRQGADTGELFF. The CDR3 DNA sequence: TGTGCCAGCAGAAATCGACAGGGGGCGGACACCGGGGAGCTGTTTTTT.

This clone was seen only a few times. The chain joins TRBV6-5 to TRBJ1-2, with a tentative D call TRBD1 (5 bases). V lost 2 bases and J 5 bases, leaving 12 bases between the germline ends. Per the germline V gene, CDR1 is MNHEY and CDR2 is SVGAGI. The CDR3 has 14 residues. CDR3 sequence: CASSYGGLSYGYTF. The CDR3 DNA reads TGTGCCAGCAGTTACGGGGGTCTTTCATATGGCTACACCTTC.

In its sample, this clone ranks as medium-sized. V is TRBV30 and J is TRBJ1-2; no firm D call. CDR3 length: 10 residues. CDR1 and CDR2 from the germline V gene are GTSNPN and SVGIG (reference sequence). The V end was cut by 5 bases, the J end by 5 bases, with 6 bases between. The CDR3 region is CAWGVYGYTF. For the CDR3, the DNA is TGTGCCTGGGGGGTATATGGCTACACCTTC.